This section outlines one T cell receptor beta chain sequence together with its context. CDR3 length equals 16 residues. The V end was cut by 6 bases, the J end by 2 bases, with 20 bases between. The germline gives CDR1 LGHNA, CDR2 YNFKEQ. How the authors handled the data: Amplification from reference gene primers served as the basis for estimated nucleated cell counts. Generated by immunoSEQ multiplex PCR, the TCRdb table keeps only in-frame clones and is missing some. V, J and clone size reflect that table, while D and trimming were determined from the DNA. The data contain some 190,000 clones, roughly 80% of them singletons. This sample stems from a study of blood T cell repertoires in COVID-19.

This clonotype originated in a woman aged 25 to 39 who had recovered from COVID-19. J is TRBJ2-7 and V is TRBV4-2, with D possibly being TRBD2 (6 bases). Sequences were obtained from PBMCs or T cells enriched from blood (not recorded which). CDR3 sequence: CASSRNSGLVTYEQYF. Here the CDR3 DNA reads TGTGCCAGCAGTCGTAATTCGGGACTCGTTACCTACGAGCAGTACTTC.